The rows below give T cell receptor beta chains drawn from one sample of a study of identical twins. Each CDR3 protein gets one entry after TCRdb re-called the 5' RACE reads with MiXCR. The sample lists about 520,000 distinct CDR3 sequences; roughly a fifth were seen once. These data were also reused for a study on T cells expressing NK-cell markers.

Sequencing was carried out using CD4+ T cells sorted from blood. These receptors were collected from a woman aged 18-35 years in good health. Both conserved end residues are part of each CDR3. Fields, in order: D gene, clone size, V gene, J gene, CDR3 protein, CDR3 DNA. A D gene is named only where the DNA matches it firmly. The listing skips clone size in some rows; elsewhere it reads once, few, many or a size class.

.,.,TRBV2,TRBJ1-2,CARGPGEGGNYGYTF,TGTGCCAGAGGACCGGGGGAAGGTGGAAACTATGGCTACACCTTC
TRBD1,.,TRBV6-1,TRBJ1-6,CASSLGPPGQGTPLHF,TGTGCCAGCAGTCTAGGCCCTCCGGGACAGGGGACACCCCTCCACTTT
.,.,TRBV20-1,TRBJ2-5,CSAPNTHGQETQYF,TGCAGTGCCCCCAATACACACGGCCAAGAGACCCAGTACTTC
TRBD1,few,TRBV2,TRBJ1-2,CASSALTGVWGYTF,TGTGCCAGCAGTGCCCTTACAGGGGTGTGGGGCTACACCTTC
TRBD1,few,TRBV6-5,TRBJ1-2,CASSYRGQGNGYTF,TGTGCCAGCAGTTACCGGGGACAGGGAAATGGCTACACCTTC
.,.,TRBV30,TRBJ2-2,CAWSVGRTWREAGELFF,TGTGCCTGGAGTGTCGGCCGAACGTGGAGGGAGGCCGGGGAGCTGTTTTTT
.,.,TRBV5-1,TRBJ1-4,CASSSGQATNEKLFF,TGCGCCAGCAGCTCCGGCCAGGCAACTAATGAAAAACTGTTTTTT
TRBD2,.,TRBV6-1,TRBJ2-6,CASSRTSGSSGANVLTF,TGTGCCAGCAGTCGGACTAGCGGGAGTTCTGGGGCCAACGTCCTGACTTTC
.,.,TRBV20-1,TRBJ1-1,CRAQQANTEAFF,TGCAGGGCTCAACAGGCGAACACTGAAGCTTTCTTT
.,many,TRBV5-1,TRBJ1-1,CASSSWGYTEAFF,TGCGCCAGCAGCTCTTGGGGGTACACTGAAGCTTTCTTT
TRBD1,few,TRBV7-2,TRBJ2-3,CASSLGGTGIDTQYF,TGTGCCAGCAGCTTAGGAGGGACAGGGATAGATACGCAGTATTTT
.,many,TRBV10-1,TRBJ2-3,CASSESSVAQYF,TGCGCCAGCAGTGAGTCTTCTGTAGCGCAGTATTTT
.,.,TRBV11-2,TRBJ2-1,CASTLVNEQFF,TGTGCCAGCACCCTCGTGAATGAGCAGTTCTTC
TRBD1,many,TRBV12-3/TRBV12-4,TRBJ2-7,CASSSPPGQGAYEQYF,TGTGCCAGCAGTTCCCCACCGGGACAGGGGGCCTACGAGCAGTACTTC
TRBD2,many,TRBV6-4,TRBJ2-1,CASSEGTSGSGEQFF,TGTGCCAGCAGTGAGGGGACTAGCGGGAGTGGTGAGCAGTTCTTC
.,.,TRBV30,TRBJ2-5,CAWSWLVQETQYF,TGTGCCTGGAGCTGGCTAGTCCAAGAGACCCAGTACTTC
TRBD2,.,TRBV20-1,TRBJ2-1,CSAREAGGLYNEQFF,TGCAGTGCTAGAGAAGCGGGAGGGCTTTACAATGAGCAGTTCTTC
TRBD2,few,TRBV18,TRBJ2-1,CASSPPGLAGDNEQFF,TGTGCCAGCTCACCGCCCGGACTAGCGGGGGACAATGAGCAGTTCTTC
.,.,TRBV4-3,TRBJ2-2,CASSQRTGRGTGELFF,TGCGCCAGCAGCCAACGGACCGGGAGAGGGACCGGGGAGCTGTTTTTT
TRBD1,.,TRBV27,TRBJ2-5,CASSFSQGAQYF,TGTGCCAGCAGTTTCAGTCAGGGGGCCCAGTACTTC
TRBD1,many,TRBV7-2,TRBJ2-2,CASSLGQGRYGELFF,TGTGCCAGCAGCTTGGGACAGGGAAGGTACGGGGAGCTGTTTTTT
.,.,TRBV6-1,TRBJ1-1,CASRTPGGKPNTEAFF,TGTGCCAGCAGGACCCCCGGGGGGAAACCGAACACTGAAGCTTTCTTT
TRBD2,.,TRBV12-5,TRBJ2-3,CASGLVPDGRPSTDTQYF,TGTGCTAGTGGTTTGGTACCCGACGGGAGGCCAAGCACAGATACGCAGTATTTT
TRBD2,few,TRBV6-1,TRBJ2-3,CASSDPGGSTDTQYF,TGTGCCAGCAGTGATCCGGGGGGAAGCACAGATACGCAGTATTTT
.,.,TRBV5-5,TRBJ1-4,CASSLGPTDEKLFF,TGTGCCAGCAGCTTGGGGCCTACGGACGAAAAACTGTTTTTT
TRBD1,few,TRBV7-6,TRBJ2-5,CASSTWTGQQETQYF,TGTGCCAGCAGCACCTGGACAGGGCAGCAAGAGACCCAGTACTTC
.,few,TRBV14,TRBJ1-1,CASSRLTGPNTEAFF,TGTGCCAGCAGCCGTTTAACAGGGCCGAACACTGAAGCTTTCTTT
TRBD1,few,TRBV20-1,TRBJ2-5,CSARDRVGWETQYF,TGCAGTGCTCGGGACAGGGTAGGCTGGGAGACCCAGTACTTC
TRBD1,.,TRBV20-1,TRBJ2-7,CSARQGSNSYEQYF,TGCAGTGCAAGACAGGGTTCCAACTCCTACGAGCAGTACTTC
.,few,TRBV20-1,TRBJ1-4,CSARAGGGTELFF,TGCAGTGCTAGAGCAGGTGGCGGTACGGAACTGTTTTTT
TRBD2,few,TRBV7-9,TRBJ2-7,CASSRSGGTAYEQYF,TGTGCCAGCAGCCGTAGCGGGGGGACCGCCTACGAGCAGTACTTC
.,.,TRBV7-2,TRBJ2-5,CASSLQTGQETQYF,TGTGCCAGCAGCTTACAAACAGGGCAAGAGACCCAGTACTTC
.,.,TRBV12-3/TRBV12-4,TRBJ1-1,CASSLARVGMVNTEAFF,TGTGCCAGCAGCCTGGCGCGCGTGGGTATGGTGAACACTGAAGCTTTCTTT
TRBD1,.,TRBV5-1,TRBJ1-5,CASSTGTDSNQPQHF,TGCGCCAGCAGCACCGGGACAGATAGCAATCAGCCCCAGCATTTT
TRBD2,.,TRBV11-3,TRBJ2-1,CASSKEPGLAGGHSRYNEQFF,TGTGCCAGCAGCAAAGAACCGGGACTAGCGGGAGGGCATTCTCGCTACAATGAGCAGTTCTTC
.,few,TRBV12-3/TRBV12-4,TRBJ2-1,CASSLGHKQFF,TGTGCCAGCAGTCTCGGACACAAGCAGTTCTTC
TRBD2,.,TRBV7-2,TRBJ2-7,CASSPYGGDYGEQYF,TGTGCCAGCAGCCCTTATGGGGGGGACTACGGGGAGCAGTACTTC
.,.,TRBV20-1,TRBJ1-5,CSARGARNQPQHF,TGCAGTGCTAGGGGGGCCAGAAATCAGCCCCAGCATTTT
.,.,TRBV29-1,TRBJ1-2,CSAHPDRVGYGYTF,TGCAGCGCCCACCCGGACCGAGTTGGCTATGGCTACACCTTC
TRBD1,.,TRBV2,TRBJ1-5,CASSQPPGQGVQPQHF,TGTGCCAGCAGTCAGCCTCCGGGACAGGGGGTCCAGCCCCAGCATTTT
TRBD1,.,TRBV6-2/TRBV6-3,TRBJ2-7,CASSYLGQGGEQYF,TGTGCCAGCAGTTACCTCGGACAGGGCGGAGAGCAGTACTTC
.,.,TRBV5-1,TRBJ2-3,CASSLAQGTDTQYF,TGCGCCAGCAGCTTGGCCCAGGGAACAGATACGCAGTATTTT
.,.,TRBV27,TRBJ2-7,CASSLFQGFHEQYF,TGTGCCAGCAGTTTATTTCAGGGATTCCACGAGCAGTACTTC
.,.,TRBV20-1,TRBJ1-1,CSAPGDTEAFF,TGCAGTGCCCCCGGCGACACTGAAGCTTTCTTT
TRBD2,few,TRBV12-3/TRBV12-4,TRBJ2-1,CASSFDSWTRGLGEQFF,TGTGCCAGCAGTTTTGATTCTTGGACTCGGGGACTAGGTGAGCAGTTCTTC
.,few,TRBV27,TRBJ1-2,CASTLRLGRINYGYTF,TGTGCCAGCACCCTACGATTGGGACGTATTAACTATGGCTACACCTTC
.,many,TRBV20-1,TRBJ1-1,CSALRGGSTEAFF,TGCAGTGCCCTAAGAGGGGGGAGCACTGAAGCTTTCTTT
.,.,TRBV12-3/TRBV12-4,TRBJ1-1,CASSLYRVTGVNTEAFF,TGTGCCAGCAGTCTCTACAGGGTGACGGGAGTGAACACTGAAGCTTTCTTT
.,few,TRBV24-1,TRBJ2-2,CATQGTRGTIANTGELFF,TGTGCCACACAAGGTACACGAGGGACAATCGCGAACACCGGGGAGCTGTTTTTT
TRBD2,.,TRBV20-1,TRBJ2-1,CSARVSSGRGEQFF,TGCAGTGCTAGAGTTTCTAGCGGGAGGGGCGAGCAGTTCTTC
.,.,TRBV29-1,TRBJ2-3,CSVKTGSSTDTQYF,TGCAGCGTAAAGACAGGATCTAGCACAGATACGCAGTATTTT
.,few,TRBV6-6,TRBJ1-6,CASSGQFNSPLHF,TGTGCCAGCAGTGGGCAGTTTAATTCACCCCTCCACTTT
.,.,TRBV5-1,TRBJ1-3,CASKGPSGNTIYF,TGCGCCAGCAAGGGGCCGTCTGGAAACACCATATATTTT